Listed below are T cell receptor beta chains from one sample, sequenced in a study of regulatory and conventional T cells in breast cancer. TCRdb re-called the PCR reads with MiXCR, one entry per CDR3 protein. Here the sample spans about 1,300 distinct CDR3 sequences, about 84% being singletons. Sequenced sample: regulatory T cells from blood. The origin of the receptors is a male donor in good health. CDR3s include the opening cysteine and the closing phenylalanine or tryptophan. Clone size is given for some rows only: seen once, a few or many times, or a class if the clone is expanded.

clone size,J gene,V gene,CDR3 protein
NA,TRBJ2-7,TRBV15,CATSREGGSYEQYF
few,TRBJ1-6,TRBV28,CASSLEGQGNSPLHF
NA,TRBJ1-2,TRBV9,CASSVGKDGYGYTF
once,TRBJ1-2,TRBV6-1,CASTLVAVMSYGYTF
NA,TRBJ2-7,TRBV5-1,CASRRTASSYEQYF
NA,TRBJ2-7,TRBV5-1,CASGSGTPSSYEQYF
NA,TRBJ1-1,TRBV10-3,CAIRPLGSEAFF
NA,TRBJ1-5,TRBV6-1,CASSRLLDGGNQPQHF
NA,TRBJ1-2,TRBV4-3,CASSQSVIGGYTF
NA,TRBJ1-2,TRBV5-6,CASSFARDLGYTF
NA,TRBJ2-3,TRBV5-1,CASSRYTDTQYF
NA,TRBJ2-5,TRBV6-5,CASKPGGKKETQYF
NA,TRBJ1-1,TRBV29-1,CSVSRHPNTEAFF
few,TRBJ2-1,TRBV20-1,CSGPRNNEQFF
NA,TRBJ2-1,TRBV20-1,CSARDLLYEQFF
once,TRBJ2-7,TRBV4-1,CASSQGGSPYEQYF
NA,TRBJ1-6,TRBV6-5,CASSYRGSPLHF
NA,TRBJ1-1,TRBV12-3/TRBV12-4,CASSGGTGFTEAFF
NA,TRBJ1-2,TRBV7-2,CASSSGQGDYGYTF
NA,TRBJ2-7,TRBV29-1,CSVLGVLGPYEQYF
few,TRBJ1-6,TRBV7-2,CASSLANRGNSPLHF
NA,TRBJ1-3,TRBV4-2,CASSQADTIYF
once,TRBJ2-1,TRBV12-3/TRBV12-4,CASSYGEYNEQFF
NA,TRBJ2-1,TRBV4-3,CASSQISGGASVF
NA,TRBJ1-1,TRBV7-9,CASSIAGTGPTEAFF
NA,TRBJ2-3,TRBV7-9,CASSLARLAEITDTQYF
NA,TRBJ1-2,TRBV24-1,CATSLGSGARGGYTF
NA,TRBJ1-2,TRBV10-3,CAISTGQPNYGYTF
NA,TRBJ2-6,TRBV5-4,CASTWGTGLASGANVPTF
NA,TRBJ1-1,TRBV5-1,CASSLAKGTQRTEAFF
NA,TRBJ2-3,TRBV7-8,CASSLVNRGATDTQYF
once,TRBJ2-1,TRBV6-1,CASRGPANEQFF
NA,TRBJ2-3,TRBV4-1,CASSQAPSGAAQYF
NA,TRBJ2-1,TRBV7-8,CASSLGLGFFNEQFF